This T cell receptor beta chain derives from a study of T-cell reconstitution after alpha-beta-depleted transplantation in children. Molecular barcoding with unique molecular identifiers was used for the TCRbeta library. TCRdb reprocessed the PCR reads with MiXCR, giving one entry per CDR3 protein. This sample has about 580,000 distinct CDR3 sequences, with 27% found just once. Study-level points and caveats: Several hundred graft clones that had expanded were reportedly the source of alpha-beta T cells about two months after transplant. T-cell counts and diversity at one year post-transplant came mainly from newly produced T cells.

The CDR3 is 11 residues long. Regarding this clonotype: Its antigen remains unknown.

This rearrangement joins TRBV21-1 to TRBJ2-1; TRBD1, the table's D call, was not compared with the DNA. TRBV21-1 is a pseudogene segment. Source: PBMCs, taken before TCRalphabeta/CD19-depleted stem cell transplant. This TCR came from a boy under two years old with Wiskott-Aldrich syndrome, due to receive a stem cell transplant. The CDR3 spells CASSKAGTGCF. CDR3 sequence (DNA): TGTGCCAGCAGCAAAGCCGGGACAGGGTGCTTC.